This T cell receptor beta chain was recorded in a study of preoperative IRX-2 immunotherapy in early breast cancer. Repertoires were generated with immunoSEQ multiplex PCR, while TCRdb's copy carries only in-frame clones and drops some. Here the sample spans 39,000 or so clones, about 80% being singletons. This sample's treatment: preoperative locoregional IRX-2 cytokine immunotherapy. Patients received preoperative, locoregional IRX-2 cytokine immunotherapy in a phase Ib study. Between the trimmed V and J ends, which lost 4 bases and 0 bases, there was a span of 13 bases. The CDR3 is made up of 15 amino acids. Germline CDR1 reads MNHGY; CDR2 reads SAAAGT.

The chain has TRBV6-8 and TRBJ2-7; D possibly corresponds to TRBD1 (6 bases). The specimen was tumor tissue, collected after IRX-2 immunotherapy. The source is a human donor with breast cancer. CDR3 residues: CASSLTGPLSYEQYF. The CDR3 DNA follows: TGTGCCAGCAGTTTGACAGGACCTCTCTCCTACGAGCAGTACTTC.